These 9 T cell receptor beta chains originate from one sample sequenced in a study of blood T cell repertoires in COVID-19. The repertoire was sequenced with immunoSEQ multiplex PCR; TCRdb's copy has only in-frame clones and lacks some. The table lists tens of thousands of clones, around 92% of them singletons. Sequencing was done on a sample of peripheral blood. Receptors originate from a woman between 50 and 59 years old in a cohort sampled during active COVID-19.

The chain couples TRBV7-8 to TRBJ2-7, with a tentative D call TRBD2 (6 bases). Germline CDR1 and CDR2: SGHVS and FQNEAQ. The V end was cut by 5 bases, the J end by 3 bases, with 14 bases between. The CDR3 extends over 14 amino acids. The CDR3 DNA sequence: TGTGCCAGCAGCATAAAGGGACTGCGCTACGAGCAGTACTTC. This gives the protein CASSIKGLRYEQYF.

V is TRBV3-1 (or the pseudogene TRBV3-2) and J is TRBJ1-4, with D unresolved. V was shortened by 1 base and J by 3 bases, with 12 bases between the two germline ends. CDR1 is LGHDT and CDR2 is YNNKEL in the germline V gene (reference sequence). This CDR3 has 16 residues. The CDR3 coding sequence is TGTGCCAGCAGCCAAGGGCGGCGGTCAGCTAATGAAAAACTGTTTTTT. It is translated as CASSQGRRSANEKLFF.

This clone was found once. This chain uses TRBV28 with TRBJ1-1; TRBD1 matches 7 bases. Losses at the gene ends were 5 bases for V and 1 base for J; bases not matched to a gene: 10. Per germline, CDR1 MDHEN and CDR2 SYDVKM. CDR3 length: 16 amino acids. The chain's CDR3 is CASSLDRPSANTEAFF. CDR3 nucleotide sequence: TGTGCCAGCAGTCTGGACAGGCCCAGTGCGAACACTGAAGCTTTCTTT.

DNA of the CDR3: TGTGCCAGCAGCTCCGCCTTAACCTTTAGCGGGGGCTACGAGCAGTACTTC. Amino acid sequence: CASSSALTFSGGYEQYF. This rearrangement joins TRBV7-2 to TRBJ2-7; the match to TRBD2 covers 9 bases. The V gene end was trimmed by 4 bases and the J gene end by 3 bases; junction bases not matched to a gene: 13. Germline-derived CDR1 and CDR2 are SGHTA and FQGNSA. The length of the CDR3 is 17 residues.

V gene TRBV19 combines with J gene TRBJ2-3; TRBD1 matches 12 bases. The CDR3 extends over 14 amino acids. V was pared by 4 bases and J by 4 bases, with 0 bases of the junction left unmatched. Germline CDR1 reads LNHDA; CDR2 reads SQIVND (reference sequence). This CDR3 is CASSRDRGPDTQYF. In DNA form, the CDR3 reads TGTGCCAGTAGTAGGGACAGGGGGCCAGATACGCAGTATTTT.

A single count supports this clone. The chain employs TRBV7-2 and TRBJ2-5, with 7 positions matching TRBD1. The junction had 2 bases not matched to a gene; V was cut back by 5 bases and J by 2 bases. CDR3 length: 13 amino acids. Germline CDR1 SGHTA, CDR2 FQGNSA. The CDR3 DNA reads TGTGCCAGCAGCCTGGGACAGCAAGAGACCCAGTACTTC. It yields the protein CASSLGQQETQYF. Variable domain in full (rest from reference TRBV7-2 and TRBJ2-5): GAGVSQSPSNKVTEKGKDVELRCDPISGHTALYWYRQSLGQGLEFLIYFQGNSAPDKSGLPSDRFSAERTGGSVSTLTIQRTQQEDSAVYLCASSLGQQETQYFGPGTRLLVL.

The CDR3 DNA follows: TGTGCCAGTAGCCCCCGAATTTCCGGGTCCTATAACTATGGCTACACCTTC. Protein product: CASSPRISGSYNYGYTF. The chain employs TRBV19 and TRBJ1-2, with D unresolved. The CDR3 extends over 17 amino acids. CDR1 and CDR2 from the germline V gene are LNHDA and SQIVND (reference sequence). V lost 6 bases to trimming and J lost 1 base, with 21 bases between them. Together with reference TRBV19 and TRBJ1-2, the CDR3 gives the full variable domain: DGGITQSPKYLFRKEGQNVTLSCEQNLNHDAMYWYRQDPGQGLRLIYYSQIVNDFQKGDIAEGYSVSREKKESFPLTVTSAQKNPTAFYLCASSPRISGSYNYGYTFGSGTRLTVV.

V is TRBV5-1 and J is TRBJ2-2; 8 nucleotides align to TRBD1. CDR3 size: 14 residues. Germline V CDR1 and CDR2: SGHRS, YFSETQ. V shed 1 base and J 6 bases; nucleotides not matched to a gene: 2. In nucleotides, the CDR3 is TGCGCCAGCAGCTTGCTACAGGGGGCCGGGGAGCTGTTTTTT. Encoded protein: CASSLLQGAGELFF.

The table lists this clone with a count of one. The chain combines TRBV5-1 with TRBJ1-4; 7 positions match TRBD1. The CDR3 loop spans 14 amino acids. CDR1 is SGHRS, CDR2 YFSETQ, per germline. Unmatched junction bases numbered 4, after V lost 0 bases and J lost 8 bases. CDR3 DNA sequence: TGCGCCAGCAGCTTGGGGGGACAGAGAGAAAAACTGTTTTTT. Protein: CASSLGGQREKLFF. Filled out from reference TRBV5-1 and TRBJ1-4, the complete variable domain reads KAGVTQTPRYLIKTRGQQVTLSCSPISGHRSVSWYQQTPGQGLQFLFEYFSETQRNKGNFPGRFSGRQFSNSRSEMNVSTLELGDSALYLCASSLGGQREKLFFGSGTQLSVL.